These T cell receptor beta chains were read from a single sample in a study of shared clonotypes between healthy human individuals. Libraries were prepared by immunoSEQ multiplex PCR; TCRdb keeps only in-frame clonotypes and omits some of them. The sample carries about a million clones, 60% to 85% recorded once. The source material was memory CD4+ T cells from PBMCs. The receptor source for this set is a young man in good health. Some clones in this sample may be carry-over from other donors' samples. Both conserved end residues are part of each CDR3. D genes are given only for firm matches. Size tells how often a clone was seen (once, few, many) or the class of an expanded clone, and some rows leave it out.

clone size: few
J gene: TRBJ2-3
D gene: TRBD2
CDR3 length: 15
V gene: TRBV30
CDR3 protein: CAWSVLAGVADTQYF
CDR3 DNA: TGTGCCTGGAGTGTACTAGCGGGAGTGGCAGATACGCAGTATTTT

clone size: .
J gene: TRBJ2-1
D gene: TRBD2
CDR3 length: 19
V gene: TRBV4-1
CDR3 protein: CASSRRKIAGAPMGNEQFF
CDR3 DNA: TGCGCCAGCAGCCGACGAAAAATAGCGGGGGCGCCCATGGGCAATGAGCAGTTCTTC

clone size: .
J gene: TRBJ2-7
D gene: TRBD1
CDR3 length: 14
V gene: TRBV13
CDR3 protein: CASSLTGGEYEQYF
CDR3 DNA: TGTGCCAGCAGCCTGACAGGGGGAGAATACGAGCAGTACTTC

clone size: .
J gene: TRBJ2-4
D gene: .
CDR3 length: 15
V gene: TRBV7-3
CDR3 protein: CASSFSAVQGNIQYF
CDR3 DNA: TGTGCCAGCAGCTTCTCTGCTGTTCAGGGAAACATTCAGTACTTC

clone size: .
J gene: TRBJ1-2
D gene: .
CDR3 length: 14
V gene: TRBV6-6
CDR3 protein: CASSAFQGNYGYTF
CDR3 DNA: TGTGCCAGCAGCGCCTTTCAGGGTAACTATGGCTACACCTTC

clone size: .
J gene: TRBJ2-5
D gene: .
CDR3 length: 18
V gene: TRBV23-1
CDR3 protein: CASVYPRARTPREETQYF
CDR3 DNA: TGCGCCAGCGTCTACCCCCGGGCCCGGACTCCCCGTGAGGAGACCCAGTACTTC

clone size: .
J gene: TRBJ2-1
D gene: TRBD2
CDR3 length: 16
V gene: TRBV4-3
CDR3 protein: CASSQAGTRGYNEQFF
CDR3 DNA: TGCGCCAGCAGCCAAGCCGGGACTAGGGGCTACAATGAGCAGTTCTTC

clone size: .
J gene: TRBJ1-3
D gene: TRBD1
CDR3 length: 15
V gene: TRBV9
CDR3 protein: CASSGPRGTGNTIYF
CDR3 DNA: TGTGCCAGCAGCGGACCCAGGGGGACTGGAAACACCATATATTTT

clone size: .
J gene: TRBJ1-2
D gene: .
CDR3 length: 15
V gene: TRBV7-9
CDR3 protein: CASSLVEGGNYGYTF
CDR3 DNA: TGTGCCAGCAGCTTAGTGGAGGGGGGCAACTATGGCTACACCTTC

clone size: once
J gene: TRBJ1-2
D gene: TRBD1
CDR3 length: 14
V gene: TRBV5-1
CDR3 protein: CASSLAHRGSGYTF
CDR3 DNA: TGCGCCAGCAGCTTGGCCCACAGGGGCTCTGGCTACACCTTC

clone size: .
J gene: TRBJ2-1
D gene: .
CDR3 length: 16
V gene: TRBV5-1
CDR3 protein: CASSWGIGVSYNEQFF
CDR3 DNA: TGCGCCAGCAGCTGGGGTATAGGGGTATCCTACAATGAGCAGTTCTTC

clone size: .
J gene: TRBJ2-2
D gene: .
CDR3 length: 11
V gene: TRBV29-1
CDR3 protein: CSVEGTGELFF
CDR3 DNA: TGCAGCGTCGAGGGAACCGGGGAGCTGTTTTTT

clone size: once
J gene: TRBJ1-2
D gene: .
CDR3 length: 14
V gene: TRBV6-5
CDR3 protein: CASRRGPGFGGYTF
CDR3 DNA: TGTGCCAGCAGGCGGGGTCCGGGTTTTGGTGGCTACACCTTC

clone size: .
J gene: TRBJ2-7
D gene: .
CDR3 length: 13
V gene: TRBV7-6
CDR3 protein: CASSLVGNGEQYF
CDR3 DNA: TGTGCCAGCAGCTTGGTCGGAAACGGAGAGCAGTACTTC

clone size: .
J gene: TRBJ2-1
D gene: .
CDR3 length: 15
V gene: TRBV7-3
CDR3 protein: CASSLQGGLGGEQFF
CDR3 DNA: TGTGCCAGCAGCTTACAGGGTGGCCTCGGTGGTGAGCAGTTCTTC

clone size: .
J gene: TRBJ2-2
D gene: TRBD2
CDR3 length: 15
V gene: TRBV9
CDR3 protein: CASSLSGSPTGELFF
CDR3 DNA: TGTGCCAGCAGCCTTAGCGGGAGCCCCACCGGGGAGCTGTTTTTT

clone size: once
J gene: TRBJ2-7
D gene: TRBD2
CDR3 length: 16
V gene: TRBV28
CDR3 protein: CASISYTSGSYYEQYF
CDR3 DNA: TGTGCCAGCATTAGCTATACTAGCGGGAGTTACTACGAGCAGTACTTC

clone size: .
J gene: TRBJ1-2
D gene: .
CDR3 length: 15
V gene: TRBV7-9
CDR3 protein: CASSRIGRHGGGYTF
CDR3 DNA: TGTGCCAGCAGCAGGATTGGACGGCACGGCGGTGGCTACACCTTC

clone size: .
J gene: TRBJ2-7
D gene: TRBD2
CDR3 length: 15
V gene: TRBV9
CDR3 protein: CASSVEPAGVGEQYF
CDR3 DNA: TGTGCCAGCAGCGTAGAACCAGCGGGAGTTGGTGAGCAGTACTTC

clone size: few
J gene: TRBJ1-1
D gene: .
CDR3 length: 15
V gene: TRBV7-9
CDR3 protein: CASSLVPGLNTEAFF
CDR3 DNA: TGTGCCAGCAGCTTAGTCCCGGGGTTGAACACTGAAGCTTTCTTT

clone size: .
J gene: TRBJ1-2
D gene: .
CDR3 length: 14
V gene: TRBV28
CDR3 protein: CASYAGSANYGYTF
CDR3 DNA: TGTGCCAGCTACGCAGGCTCAGCTAACTATGGCTACACCTTC

clone size: .
J gene: TRBJ2-5
D gene: .
CDR3 length: 13
V gene: TRBV4-3
CDR3 protein: CASSQDRVRTQYF
CDR3 DNA: TGCGCCAGCAGCCAAGATCGAGTCAGGACCCAGTACTTC

clone size: .
J gene: TRBJ1-2
D gene: .
CDR3 length: 13
V gene: TRBV5-1
CDR3 protein: CASSLGTTDGYTF
CDR3 DNA: TGCGCCAGCAGCTTGGGGACAACGGATGGCTACACCTTC

clone size: few
J gene: TRBJ1-2
D gene: .
CDR3 length: 17
V gene: TRBV5-4
CDR3 protein: CASTPGGGLHFNYGYTF
CDR3 DNA: TGTGCCAGCACCCCCGGGGGAGGGCTACACTTCAACTATGGCTACACCTTC

clone size: .
J gene: TRBJ1-1
D gene: .
CDR3 length: 16
V gene: TRBV4-2
CDR3 protein: CASSQDLYREGTEAFF
CDR3 DNA: TGTGCCAGCAGCCAAGATCTTTACCGGGAGGGCACTGAAGCTTTCTTT

clone size: .
J gene: TRBJ2-3
D gene: .
CDR3 length: 16
V gene: TRBV5-6
CDR3 protein: CASSLGPPTSTDTQYF
CDR3 DNA: TGTGCCAGCAGCTTGGGGCCACCTACTAGCACAGATACGCAGTATTTT

clone size: few
J gene: TRBJ2-2
D gene: .
CDR3 length: 17
V gene: TRBV7-8
CDR3 protein: CASRTLWRGTNTGELFF
CDR3 DNA: TGTGCCAGCAGGACACTTTGGCGGGGCACGAACACCGGGGAGCTGTTTTTT

clone size: .
J gene: TRBJ2-7
D gene: TRBD1
CDR3 length: 14
V gene: TRBV11-2
CDR3 protein: CASSLSQGAYEQYF
CDR3 DNA: TGTGCCAGCAGCTTATCACAGGGGGCTTACGAGCAGTACTTC

clone size: .
J gene: TRBJ2-5
D gene: TRBD1
CDR3 length: 13
V gene: TRBV7-2
CDR3 protein: CASSSDREGTQYF
CDR3 DNA: TGTGCCAGCAGCTCGGACAGGGAAGGGACCCAGTACTTC

clone size: .
J gene: TRBJ2-3
D gene: .
CDR3 length: 14
V gene: TRBV10-3
CDR3 protein: CAISELASTDTQYF
CDR3 DNA: TGTGCCATCAGTGAGCTAGCCTCCACAGATACGCAGTATTTT

clone size: few
J gene: TRBJ2-2
D gene: TRBD1
CDR3 length: 14
V gene: TRBV2
CDR3 protein: CATNQGAIDGELFF
CDR3 DNA: TGTGCCACTAACCAGGGGGCGATTGACGGGGAGCTGTTTTTT

clone size: .
J gene: TRBJ1-5
D gene: .
CDR3 length: 18
V gene: TRBV28
CDR3 protein: CASRPADWKTYSNQPQHF
CDR3 DNA: TGTGCCAGCAGACCCGCGGACTGGAAAACTTATAGCAATCAGCCCCAGCATTTT

clone size: .
J gene: TRBJ2-3
D gene: TRBD2
CDR3 length: 20
V gene: TRBV14
CDR3 protein: CASSHHPGLAGERGPDTQYF
CDR3 DNA: TGTGCCAGCAGCCACCATCCGGGACTAGCGGGAGAGAGGGGGCCAGATACGCAGTATTTT

clone size: .
J gene: TRBJ1-1
D gene: TRBD1
CDR3 length: 17
V gene: TRBV7-9
CDR3 protein: CASSHRGQGPISTEAFF
CDR3 DNA: TGTGCCAGCAGCCACCGGGGACAGGGGCCAATCTCCACTGAAGCTTTCTTT

clone size: .
J gene: TRBJ2-1
D gene: .
CDR3 length: 15
V gene: TRBV11-2
CDR3 protein: CASSSRLSSYNEQFF
CDR3 DNA: TGTGCCAGCAGCTCTCGCCTGAGCTCCTACAATGAGCAGTTCTTC

clone size: .
J gene: TRBJ2-7
D gene: TRBD2
CDR3 length: 14
V gene: TRBV2
CDR3 protein: CASQGASGVYEQYF
CDR3 DNA: TGTGCCAGCCAAGGGGCTAGCGGGGTCTACGAGCAGTACTTC

clone size: few
J gene: TRBJ1-5
D gene: .
CDR3 length: 15
V gene: TRBV11-2
CDR3 protein: CASSLDTWEGQPQHF
CDR3 DNA: TGTGCCAGCAGCTTAGATACATGGGAGGGGCAGCCCCAGCATTTT

clone size: .
J gene: TRBJ2-2
D gene: .
CDR3 length: 16
V gene: TRBV5-6
CDR3 protein: CASSAQGWEVLGELFF
CDR3 DNA: TGTGCCAGCAGCGCACAGGGATGGGAAGTTCTAGGGGAGCTGTTTTTT

clone size: many
J gene: TRBJ2-5
D gene: .
CDR3 length: 12
V gene: TRBV10-1
CDR3 protein: CASSAGGETQYF
CDR3 DNA: TGCGCCAGCAGTGCAGGGGGGGAGACCCAGTACTTC

clone size: .
J gene: TRBJ2-3
D gene: .
CDR3 length: 14
V gene: TRBV6-1
CDR3 protein: CASSASGSTDTQYF
CDR3 DNA: TGTGCCAGCAGTGCGAGTGGGAGCACAGATACGCAGTATTTT

clone size: .
J gene: TRBJ2-5
D gene: .
CDR3 length: 12
V gene: TRBV7-2
CDR3 protein: CASSHPGETQYF
CDR3 DNA: TGTGCCAGCAGCCACCCAGGGGAGACCCAGTACTTC